The following is a TCR beta chain sequence with its context. Its antigen is undetermined. The entry originates in a study of cytomegalovirus exposure and HLA in healthy donors. General study points: A later analysis associated 15,000 to 20,000 TCR beta sequences with HLA alleles at a 0.05 false discovery rate. For cytomegalovirus status, the classifier reportedly gave diagnoses with high specificity and sensitivity. V- and J-gene trimming of TCR beta was linked (in a later analysis) to a missense DCLRE1C variant.

The primer mix had 60 Vbeta and 13 Jbeta primers. Method: immunoSEQ multiplex PCR; TCRdb's copy keeps in-frame clones and lacks some. The top ten clones hold about an eighth of a sample with about 110,000 clones, 76% of them seen once. Germline-derived CDR1 and CDR2 are MNHNY and SVGAGI (reference sequence). The J segment lost 7 bases and the V segment lost 6 bases, leaving 12 bases of the junction unmatched. The CDR3 runs 14 residues. The source is a man in his thirties or forties in good health and CMV-seropositive. The sequenced sample consisted of PBMCs. This chain uses TRBV6-6 with TRBJ2-7; 7 positions match TRBD2. In nucleotides, the CDR3 is TGTGCCAGCAGAACAGTCGGGGGGTTGGGGGAGCAGTACTTC. This translates into CASRTVGGLGEQYF.